This T cell receptor (beta chain) came from a study of beta chain features in type 1 diabetes. Findings and caveats of the study: Shortening that was moderate but significant affected the TCRB CDR3s of Type 1 diabetes patients in all four CD4+ subsets.

Sequencing targeted expressed TCRB transcripts, as all isolated RNA had been reverse transcribed. Only in-frame clones appear in the TCRdb table, and some are missing; sequencing was by immunoSEQ multiplex PCR. The sample lists around 310,000 clones, about 13% seen once, with roughly 0.015% in the top ten. This clone was seen more than once but under ten times. The target antigen is unknown. CDR1 and CDR2 (germline): ENHRY, SYGVKD. This CDR3 contains 13 residues. V lost 8 bases and J lost 2, with 13 bases in between. This rearrangement joins TRBV10-3 to TRBJ2-7; perhaps TRBD1 as D (6 bases). This sequence originates from a young woman with type 1 diabetes. The sample was naive CD4+ T cells from blood. CDR3 in DNA: TGTGCCATCGGGGACACCTATACCTACGAGCAGTACGTC. Protein product: CAIGDTYTYEQYV.